This T cell receptor (beta chain) was recovered during a study of identical twins. This clonotype has ten or more counts. A universal primer site was added by template switching, and unique molecular identifiers were carried by the cDNA. TCRdb reanalysed the 5' RACE reads using MiXCR and keeps one entry per CDR3 protein. The table has 400,000 to 550,000 distinct CDR3 sequences, about 13% seen once. The CDR3 totals 13 residues. V was clipped by 6 bases and J by 1 base, with 9 bases between them. The V gene's germline CDR1 is SEHNR and CDR2 FQNEAQ (reference sequence). This same sample was also part of a study on yellow fever vaccine responses in identical twins.

The TCR was taken from a young woman in good health. Sequencing was carried out using CD4+ T cells sorted from blood. The chain carries TRBV7-9 and TRBJ1-1, with a possible D match to TRBD1 (5 bases). CDR3 nucleotides: TGTGCCAGCAGTTTCACAGGGAACACTGAAGCTTTCTTT. Its translation: CASSFTGNTEAFF.